Listed below are T cell receptor beta chains from one sample, sequenced in a study of cytomegalovirus exposure and HLA in healthy donors. Clones were sequenced by immunoSEQ multiplex PCR, and TCRdb holds only the in-frame ones, with some missing. The sample consists of some 190,000 clones, around 78% of them appearing once. Sequencing was performed on PBMCs. These receptors all stem from a woman in her 30s in good health and CMV-seropositive. Both conserved end residues are part of each CDR3.

CASSLRGTGGHTEAFF	TRBV7-2	TRBJ1-1
CASSVRGQTYNEQFF	TRBV9	TRBJ2-1
CASSSRTGSSYEQYF	TRBV5-4	TRBJ2-7
CASRLGPYNEQFF	TRBV6-4	TRBJ2-1
CASRPGTGGEKLFF	TRBV6-1	TRBJ1-4
CASSLLAGVNSPLHF	TRBV27	TRBJ1-6
CASSQGGRSYGYTF	TRBV4-2	TRBJ1-2
CASSLWNRGERETQYF	TRBV28	TRBJ2-5
CAISETALKETQYF	TRBV10-3	TRBJ2-5
CASSGVDRGLTEAFF	TRBV5-6	TRBJ1-1
CASSRGTGDREQYF	TRBV7-2	TRBJ2-7
CASSLSGRALGEQYF	TRBV13	TRBJ2-7
CASSPTGGGKTQYF	TRBV28	TRBJ2-5
CASSDPNYEQYF	TRBV6-1	TRBJ2-7
CASLGQNTEAFF	TRBV11-2	TRBJ1-1
CASSSNHNEQFF	TRBV28	TRBJ2-1
CASSLGGHPQHF	TRBV28	TRBJ1-5
CASSLRDRDLPTF	TRBV28	TRBJ1-2
CASSLAGGSTDTQYF	TRBV7-8	TRBJ2-3
CASSPQGGNQPQHF	TRBV18	TRBJ1-5
CASGPGQATNEKLFF	TRBV2	TRBJ1-4
CASSLGAGVGRELFF	TRBV25-1	TRBJ2-2
CASSLWGVGPYEQYF	TRBV5-6	TRBJ2-7
CASSLGTVNGYTF	TRBV5-1	TRBJ1-2
CASNPGHRSYEQYF	TRBV6-6	TRBJ2-7
CSVGGTYEQYF	TRBV29-1	TRBJ2-7
CASSPLGLAGYEQYF	TRBV7-9	TRBJ2-7
CASSFLRGPSNEKLFF	TRBV28	TRBJ1-4
CASSTRRTSGAYNEQFF	TRBV19	TRBJ2-1
CASSLSVLAGASYEQYF	TRBV27	TRBJ2-7
CASSPRGGNPQLGYNEQFF	TRBV7-6	TRBJ2-1
CASSLASGTSDEQFF	TRBV5-1	TRBJ2-1
CASSVGLLPLSGANVLTF	TRBV9	TRBJ2-6
CASSLGGSGSETQYF	TRBV7-9	TRBJ2-5
CASRRGHNSPLHF	TRBV27	TRBJ1-6
CASIGTGGRETQYF	TRBV2	TRBJ2-5
CASSLSPGPQHF	TRBV28	TRBJ1-5